Here is one T cell receptor beta chain with its context. Its antigen is unidentified. Using immunoSEQ multiplex PCR, the repertoire was profiled, and TCRdb retains in-frame clones only, with some absent. Of approximately 2,300 clones listed, about three fifths are singletons. The data originate from a study of PD-1 blockade in classical Hodgkin lymphoma. Study summary: Once every 2 weeks, patients received intravenous nivolumab at 3 mg/kg.

All patients relapsed after autologous stem cell transplantation, and brentuximab vedotin exposure varied. Germline V gene sequence: CDR1 GTSNPN, CDR2 SVGIG (reference sequence). V dropped 5 bases and J dropped 3; count of bases not matched to a gene: 0. The CDR3 runs 13 residues. Broader study findings: While CD8+ TCR diversity did not rise significantly by C4D1, CD4+ TCR diversity did. Partial responders and progressors had significantly lower baseline TCR diversity.

The sample was peripheral blood mononuclear cells (PBMCs), taken at baseline. The chain joins TRBV30 to TRBJ1-6; 8 positions agree with TRBD1. The origin of this receptor is a human donor with classical Hodgkin lymphoma. This CDR3 is CAWGQGYNSPLHF. CDR3 DNA sequence: TGTGCCTGGGGACAGGGCTATAATTCACCCCTCCACTTT.